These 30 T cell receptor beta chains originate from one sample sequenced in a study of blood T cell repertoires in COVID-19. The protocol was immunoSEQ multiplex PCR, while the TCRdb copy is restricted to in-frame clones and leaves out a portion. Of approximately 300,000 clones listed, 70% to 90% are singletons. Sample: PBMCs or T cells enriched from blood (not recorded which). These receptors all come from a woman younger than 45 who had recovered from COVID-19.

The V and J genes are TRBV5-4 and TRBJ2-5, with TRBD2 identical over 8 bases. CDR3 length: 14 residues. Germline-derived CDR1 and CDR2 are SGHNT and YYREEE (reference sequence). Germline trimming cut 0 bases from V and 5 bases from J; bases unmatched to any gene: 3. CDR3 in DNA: TGTGCCAGCAGCTTGGCGGGGGGGCCGGAGACCCAGTACTTC. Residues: CASSLAGGPETQYF.

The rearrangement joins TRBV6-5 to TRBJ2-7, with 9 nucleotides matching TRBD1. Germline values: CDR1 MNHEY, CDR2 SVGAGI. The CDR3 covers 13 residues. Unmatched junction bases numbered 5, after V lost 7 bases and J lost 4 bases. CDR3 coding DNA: TGTGCCAGCACTCGGACAGGGGCTTACGAGCAGTACTTC. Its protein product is CASTRTGAYEQYF.

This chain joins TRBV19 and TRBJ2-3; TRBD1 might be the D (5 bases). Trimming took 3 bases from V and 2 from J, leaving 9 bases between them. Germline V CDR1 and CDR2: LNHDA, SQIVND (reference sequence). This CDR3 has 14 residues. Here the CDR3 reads CASSITRDTDTQYF. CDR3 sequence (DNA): TGTGCCAGTAGTATCACCAGGGACACAGATACGCAGTATTTT.

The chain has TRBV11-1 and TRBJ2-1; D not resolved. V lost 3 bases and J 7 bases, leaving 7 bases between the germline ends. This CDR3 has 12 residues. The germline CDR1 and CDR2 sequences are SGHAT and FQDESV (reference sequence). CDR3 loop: CASSLYINEQFF. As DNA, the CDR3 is TGTGCCAGCAGCTTGTACATAAATGAGCAGTTCTTC.

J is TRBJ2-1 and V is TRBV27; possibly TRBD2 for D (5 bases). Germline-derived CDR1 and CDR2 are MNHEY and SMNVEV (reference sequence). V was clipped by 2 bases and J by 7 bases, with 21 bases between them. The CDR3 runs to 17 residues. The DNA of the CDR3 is TGTGCCAGCAGTTTAGTAGGCCTCCTCTCCGGGGAAAATGAGCAGTTCTTC. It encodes CASSLVGLLSGENEQFF.

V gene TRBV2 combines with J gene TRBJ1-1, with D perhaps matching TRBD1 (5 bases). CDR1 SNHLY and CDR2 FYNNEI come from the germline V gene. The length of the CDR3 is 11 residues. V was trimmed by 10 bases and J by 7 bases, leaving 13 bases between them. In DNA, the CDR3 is TGTGCCATCCCCGTCGGGGGTGAAGCTTTCTTT. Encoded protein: CAIPVGGEAFF. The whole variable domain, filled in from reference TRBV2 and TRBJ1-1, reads EPEVTQTPSHQVTQMGQEVILRCVPISNHLYFYWYRQILGQKVEFLVSFYNNEISEKSEIFDDQFSVERPDGSNFTLKIRSTKLEDSAMYFCAIPVGGEAFFGQGTRLTVV.

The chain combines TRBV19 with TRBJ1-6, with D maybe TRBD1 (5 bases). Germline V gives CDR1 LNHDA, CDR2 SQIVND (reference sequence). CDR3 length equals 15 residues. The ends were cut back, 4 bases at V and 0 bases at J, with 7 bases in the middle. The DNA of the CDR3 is TGTGCCAGTAGTACCGGGGGCTCCTATAATTCACCCCTCCACTTT. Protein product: CASSTGGSYNSPLHF.

CDR3 sequence: CASSLGGPEAFF. DNA of the CDR3: TGTGCCAGCAGCTTGGGGGGACCTGAAGCTTTCTTT. The rearrangement joins TRBV11-1 to TRBJ1-1, with TRBD1 as a possible D gene (5 bases). CDR1 SGHAT and CDR2 FQDESV come from the germline V gene (reference sequence). The CDR3 totals 12 residues. V dropped 3 bases and J dropped 6 bases, with 8 bases sitting between them.

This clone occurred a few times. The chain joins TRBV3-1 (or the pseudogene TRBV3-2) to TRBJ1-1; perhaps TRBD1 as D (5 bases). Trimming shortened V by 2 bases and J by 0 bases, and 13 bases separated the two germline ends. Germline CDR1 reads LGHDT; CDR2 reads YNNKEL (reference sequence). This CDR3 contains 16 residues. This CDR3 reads CASSQWRGTMNTEAFF. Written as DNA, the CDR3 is TGTGCCAGCAGCCAATGGAGGGGAACTATGAACACTGAAGCTTTCTTT.

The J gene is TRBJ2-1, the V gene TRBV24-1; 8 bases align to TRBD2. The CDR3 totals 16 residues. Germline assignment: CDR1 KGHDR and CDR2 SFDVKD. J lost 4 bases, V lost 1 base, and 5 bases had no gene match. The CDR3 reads CATSDFSGGQYNEQFF. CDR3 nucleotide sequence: TGTGCCACCAGTGATTTCAGCGGGGGCCAATACAATGAGCAGTTCTTC.

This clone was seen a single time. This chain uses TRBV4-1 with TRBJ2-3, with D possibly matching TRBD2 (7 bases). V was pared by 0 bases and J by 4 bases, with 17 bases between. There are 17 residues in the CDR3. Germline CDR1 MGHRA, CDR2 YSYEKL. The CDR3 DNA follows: TGCGCCAGCAGCCAAGAGATGGGGGGGGGCCGTGCAGATACGCAGTATTTT. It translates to CASSQEMGGGRADTQYF.

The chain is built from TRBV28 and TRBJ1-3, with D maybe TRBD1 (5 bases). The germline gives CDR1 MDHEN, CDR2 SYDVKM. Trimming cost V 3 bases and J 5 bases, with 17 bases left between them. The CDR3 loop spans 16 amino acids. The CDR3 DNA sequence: TGTGCCAGCAGTTTTTCTACTCAGGGTCGTAGAAACACCATATATTTT. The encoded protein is CASSFSTQGRRNTIYF.

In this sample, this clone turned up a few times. CDR3 DNA: TGTGCCAGCAGCCAGGACAGTTTCAATCAGCCCCAGCATTTT. This gives the protein CASSQDSFNQPQHF. The chain combines TRBV7-2 with TRBJ1-5; D is possibly TRBD1 (6 bases). Germline loops: CDR1 SGHTA, CDR2 FQGNSA. The CDR3 is made up of 14 amino acids. V shed 5 bases and J shed 3 bases, with 11 bases lying between them.

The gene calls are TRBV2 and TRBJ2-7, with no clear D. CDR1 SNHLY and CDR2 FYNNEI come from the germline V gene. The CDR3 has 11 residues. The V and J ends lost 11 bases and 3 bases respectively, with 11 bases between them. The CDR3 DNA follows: TGTGCCTTTGAGAACGGCTACGAGCAGTACTTC. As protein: CAFENGYEQYF. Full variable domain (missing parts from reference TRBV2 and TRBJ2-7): EPEVTQTPSHQVTQMGQEVILRCVPISNHLYFYWYRQILGQKVEFLVSFYNNEISEKSEIFDDQFSVERPDGSNFTLKIRSTKLEDSAMYFCAFENGYEQYFGPGTRLTVT.

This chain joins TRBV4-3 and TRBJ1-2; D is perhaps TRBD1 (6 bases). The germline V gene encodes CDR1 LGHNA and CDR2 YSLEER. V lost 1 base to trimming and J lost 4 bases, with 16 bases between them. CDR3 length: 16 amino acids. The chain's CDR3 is CASSQGRQVRGYGYTF. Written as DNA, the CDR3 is TGCGCCAGCAGCCAAGGGCGACAGGTTCGAGGCTATGGCTACACCTTC.

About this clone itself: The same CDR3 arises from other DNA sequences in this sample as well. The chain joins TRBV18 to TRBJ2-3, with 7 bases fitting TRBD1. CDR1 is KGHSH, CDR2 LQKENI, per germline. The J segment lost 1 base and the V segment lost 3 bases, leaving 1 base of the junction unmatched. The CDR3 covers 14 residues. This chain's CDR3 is CASSPGTGTDTQYF. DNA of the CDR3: TGTGCCAGCTCACCCGGGACAGGCACAGATACGCAGTATTTT.

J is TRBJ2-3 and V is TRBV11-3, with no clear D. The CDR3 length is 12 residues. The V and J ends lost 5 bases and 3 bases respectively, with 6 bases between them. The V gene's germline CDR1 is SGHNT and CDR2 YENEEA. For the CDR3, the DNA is TGTGCCAGCAGCCCCCCAACAGATACGCAGTATTTT. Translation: CASSPPTDTQYF. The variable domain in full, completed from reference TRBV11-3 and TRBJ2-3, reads EAGVVQSPRYKIIEKKQPVAFWCNPISGHNTLYWYLQNLGQGPELLIRYENEEAVDDSQLPKDRFSAERLKGVDSTLKIQPAELGDSAVYLCASSPPTDTQYFGPGTRLTVL.

CDR3 protein: CAIGRTSGGAVSNEQFF. CDR3 sequence (DNA): TGTGCCATCGGGCGGACTAGCGGGGGGGCCGTTTCGAATGAGCAGTTCTTC. The chain carries TRBV10-3 and TRBJ2-1; 15 bases are shared with TRBD2. The CDR3 is 17 residues long. Trimming took 8 bases from V and 7 from J; bases not matched to a gene: 12. From germline, CDR1 is ENHRY and CDR2 SYGVKD.

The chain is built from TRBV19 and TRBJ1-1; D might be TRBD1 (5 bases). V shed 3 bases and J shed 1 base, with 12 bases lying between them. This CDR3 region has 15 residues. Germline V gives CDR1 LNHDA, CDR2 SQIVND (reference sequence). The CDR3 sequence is CASSIPWGANTEAFF. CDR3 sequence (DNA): TGTGCCAGTAGTATCCCTTGGGGCGCGAACACTGAAGCTTTCTTT.

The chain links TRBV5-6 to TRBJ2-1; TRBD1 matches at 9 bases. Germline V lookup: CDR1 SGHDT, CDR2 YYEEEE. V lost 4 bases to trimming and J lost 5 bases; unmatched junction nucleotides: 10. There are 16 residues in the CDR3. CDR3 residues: CASSGGTGSGDNEQFF. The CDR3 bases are TGTGCCAGCAGCGGGGGGACAGGGAGTGGAGACAATGAGCAGTTCTTC.

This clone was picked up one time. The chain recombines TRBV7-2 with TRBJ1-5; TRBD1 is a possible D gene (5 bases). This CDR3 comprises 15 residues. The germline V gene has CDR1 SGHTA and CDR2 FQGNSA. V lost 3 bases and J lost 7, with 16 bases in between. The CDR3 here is CASSLDMSNGQPQHF. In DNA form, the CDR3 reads TGTGCCAGCAGCTTGGACATGAGTAACGGACAGCCCCAGCATTTT. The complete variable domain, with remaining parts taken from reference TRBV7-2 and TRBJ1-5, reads GAGVSQSPSNKVTEKGKDVELRCDPISGHTALYWYRQSLGQGLEFLIYFQGNSAPDKSGLPSDRFSAERTGGSVSTLTIQRTQQEDSAVYLCASSLDMSNGQPQHFGDGTRLSIL.

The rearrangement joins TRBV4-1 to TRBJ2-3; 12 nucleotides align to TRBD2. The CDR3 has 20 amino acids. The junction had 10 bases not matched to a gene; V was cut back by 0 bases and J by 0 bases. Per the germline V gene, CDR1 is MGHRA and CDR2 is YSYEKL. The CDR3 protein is CASSQDPRLAGASSTDTQYF. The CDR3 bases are TGCGCCAGCAGCCAAGATCCCCGACTAGCGGGGGCCTCAAGCACAGATACGCAGTATTTT.

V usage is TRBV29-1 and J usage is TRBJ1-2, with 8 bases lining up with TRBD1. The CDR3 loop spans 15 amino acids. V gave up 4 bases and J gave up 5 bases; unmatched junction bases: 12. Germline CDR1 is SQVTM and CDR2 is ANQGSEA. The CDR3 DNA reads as TGCAGCGTTGGCGCCAGGACAGGGCCGGGGTATGGCTACACCTTC. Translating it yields CSVGARTGPGYGYTF.

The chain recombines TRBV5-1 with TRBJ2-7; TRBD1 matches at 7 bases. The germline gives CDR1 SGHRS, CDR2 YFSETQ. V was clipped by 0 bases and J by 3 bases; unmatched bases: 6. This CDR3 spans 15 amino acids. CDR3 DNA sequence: TGCGCCAGCAGCTTGGAAAGGACAGGACTCTACGAGCAGTACTTC. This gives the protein CASSLERTGLYEQYF.

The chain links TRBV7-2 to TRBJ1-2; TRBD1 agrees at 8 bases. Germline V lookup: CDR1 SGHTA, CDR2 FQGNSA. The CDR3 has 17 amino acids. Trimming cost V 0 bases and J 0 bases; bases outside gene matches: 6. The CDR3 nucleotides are TGTGCCAGCAGCTTAGCCGGCGGGACAGGCACTAACTATGGCTACACCTTC. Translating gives CASSLAGGTGTNYGYTF.

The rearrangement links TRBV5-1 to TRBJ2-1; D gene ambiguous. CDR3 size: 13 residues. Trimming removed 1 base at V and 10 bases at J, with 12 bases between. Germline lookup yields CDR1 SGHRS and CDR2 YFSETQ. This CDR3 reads CASSLSVTLEQFF. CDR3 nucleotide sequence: TGCGCCAGCAGCTTGAGCGTGACGTTAGAGCAGTTCTTC.

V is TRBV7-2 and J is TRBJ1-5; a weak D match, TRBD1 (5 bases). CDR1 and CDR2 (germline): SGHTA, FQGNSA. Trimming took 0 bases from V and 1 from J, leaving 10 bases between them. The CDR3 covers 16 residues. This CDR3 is CASSLAGALSNQPQHF. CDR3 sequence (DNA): TGTGCCAGCAGCTTAGCAGGGGCCCTCAGCAATCAGCCCCAGCATTTT.

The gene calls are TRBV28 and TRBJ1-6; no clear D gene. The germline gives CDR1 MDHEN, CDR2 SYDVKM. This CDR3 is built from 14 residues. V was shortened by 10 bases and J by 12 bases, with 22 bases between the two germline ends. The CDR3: CATRGNPPSEPLHF. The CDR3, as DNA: TGTGCCACCCGAGGAAATCCCCCCTCGGAACCCCTCCACTTT.

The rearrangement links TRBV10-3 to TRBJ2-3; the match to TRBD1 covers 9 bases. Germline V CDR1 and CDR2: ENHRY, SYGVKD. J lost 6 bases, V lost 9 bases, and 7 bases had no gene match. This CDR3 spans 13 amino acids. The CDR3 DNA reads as TGTGCCATAGGACGGGACAGGGTCGATACGCAGTATTTT. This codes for CAIGRDRVDTQYF.

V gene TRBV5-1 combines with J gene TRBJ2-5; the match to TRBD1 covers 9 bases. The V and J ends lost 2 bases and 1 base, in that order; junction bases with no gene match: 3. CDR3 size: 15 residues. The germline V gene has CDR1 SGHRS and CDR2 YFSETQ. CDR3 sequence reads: CASSLWDRAQETQYF. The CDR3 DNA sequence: TGCGCCAGCAGCTTATGGGACAGGGCCCAAGAGACCCAGTACTTC.